This T cell receptor beta chain is from a study of cytomegalovirus exposure and HLA in healthy donors. PCR primers comprised 60 Vbeta and 13 Jbeta primers. Only in-frame clones appear in the TCRdb table, and some are missing; sequencing was by immunoSEQ multiplex PCR. The listing records about 170,000 clones. The CDR3 spans 15 residues. The ends lost 7 bases at V and 6 bases at J; junction bases unmatched: 14. Germline-derived CDR1 and CDR2 are GTSNPN and SVGIG (reference sequence). The sequenced sample was PBMCs. This clonotype was sampled from a woman between 18 and 30 years old in good health and CMV-seropositive. The V and J genes are TRBV30 and TRBJ2-3, with 9 bases identical to TRBD2. The CDR3 protein is CASNWGGGAADTQYF. The CDR3 region has the DNA TGTGCCTCCAATTGGGGCGGGGGGGCCGCGGATACGCAGTATTTT.